This TCR beta chain came from a study of cytomegalovirus exposure and HLA in healthy donors. The PCR was carried out with 60 Vbeta primers and 13 Jbeta primers. Produced via immunoSEQ multiplex PCR; TCRdb's table is partial and in-frame only. The sample lists under 80,000 clones; about 81% were seen once. The clonotype was recovered from a woman under 40 in good health and CMV-seronegative. Specimen: PBMCs.

The CDR3 is CASSFLTGVADTQYF. The CDR3 coding sequence is TGTGCCAGCAGCTTTTTGACAGGGGTAGCAGATACGCAGTATTTT. V usage is TRBV11-1 and J usage is TRBJ2-3, with TRBD1 matching over 8 bases. The CDR3 spans 15 residues. Germline CDR1 is SGHAT and CDR2 is FQDESV (reference sequence). Unmatched junction bases numbered 6, after V lost 3 bases and J lost 4 bases.